Below, one T cell receptor beta chain is given with its context. Its target is unknown. CDR3 length: 14 amino acids. Germline assignment: CDR1 KGHSH and CDR2 LQKENI. The V and J ends lost 2 bases and 4 bases respectively, with 12 bases between them. This specimen comes from a study of shared clonotypes between healthy human individuals. Study at large: There were three CD4 naive, three CD4 memory, two CD8 naive and one CD8 memory plates per donor. Study results and limitations: The study generally estimated greater richness for naive than memory subsets.

Generated by immunoSEQ multiplex PCR, the TCRdb table keeps only in-frame clones and is missing some. The sample contains some 2 million clones, 85% to 95% of which appear only once. Every contributor of samples was a Caucasian grown-up residing in Nashville, Tennessee. Naive CD45RA+ and memory CD45RA-negative subsets were split from CD4+ cells. Material for sequencing was naive CD4+ T cells sorted from blood. Stated subset: CD45RA+ positively selected. The V gene is TRBV18, the J gene TRBJ2-7; D gene ambiguous. This sequence was found in a man between 18 and 29 years old in good health. The CDR3 loop reads CASSPMSVRYEQYF. In DNA, the CDR3 is TGTGCCAGCTCACCAATGTCCGTTCGGTACGAGCAGTACTTC. Filled out from reference TRBV18 and TRBJ2-7, the complete variable domain reads NAGVMQNPRHLVRRRGQEARLRCSPMKGHSHVYWYRQLPEEGLKFMVYLQKENIIDESGMPKERFSAEFPKEGPSILRIQQVVRGDSAAYFCASSPMSVRYEQYFGPGTRLTVT.